Following are 10 T cell receptor beta chains from one sample sequenced in a study of cytomegalovirus exposure and HLA in healthy donors. With 60 Vbeta and 13 Jbeta primers, the PCR was carried out. Repertoires were generated with immunoSEQ multiplex PCR, while TCRdb's copy carries only in-frame clones and drops some. The sample carries some 45,000 clones, 75% to 90% recorded once. Sequencing input: PBMCs. The receptors stem from a middle-aged woman in good health and CMV-seropositive.

The genes are TRBV30 and TRBJ2-1; D possibly corresponds to TRBD2 (6 bases). The V end lost 0 bases, the J end lost 9 bases, and 9 bases lay between the germline ends. This CDR3 has 12 residues. CDR1 is GTSNPN and CDR2 is SVGIG in the germline V gene (reference sequence). The CDR3 here is CAWSVGLPEQFF. As DNA, the CDR3 is TGTGCCTGGAGTGTGGGACTCCCTGAGCAGTTCTTC.

The chain has TRBV11-3 and TRBJ2-1; 9 bases line up with TRBD2. With V trimmed by 5 bases and J by 7 bases, 12 bases remained unmatched. Germline CDR1 is SGHNT and CDR2 is YENEEA. The CDR3 is 16 amino acids. CDR3 coding DNA: TGTGCCAGCAGCCCAACTGGCGGGGGGGCGAGGAATGAGCAGTTCTTC. This encodes CASSPTGGGARNEQFF.

The V call is TRBV9, the J call TRBJ2-1; 7 nucleotides agree with TRBD1. This CDR3 comprises 16 residues. The germline V gene encodes CDR1 SGDLS and CDR2 YYNGEE. V shed 0 bases and J 8 bases; nucleotides not matched to a gene: 11. The CDR3 DNA reads TGTGCCAGCAGCGTAGCTGGGACAGTAGCCACCGATGAGCAGTTCTTC. Protein: CASSVAGTVATDEQFF.

V is TRBV4-2 and J is TRBJ2-1, with D possibly TRBD1 on 5 matching bases. Germline CDR1 is LGHNA and CDR2 is YNFKEQ. The CDR3 covers 15 residues. The ends were cut back, 1 base at V and 1 base at J, with 8 bases in the middle. CDR3 region: CASSQVQASYNEQFF. DNA for the CDR3: TGTGCCAGCAGCCAAGTACAGGCGTCCTACAATGAGCAGTTCTTC.

This clone was counted a few times. CDR3 in DNA: TGCAGCGTCATAACAGGGGCTGAAGCTTTCTTT. This encodes CSVITGAEAFF. The V and J genes are TRBV29-1 and TRBJ1-1, with 7 nucleotides matching TRBD1. The CDR3 extends over 11 amino acids. The V and J ends lost 6 bases and 6 bases, in that order; junction bases with no gene match: 4. The germline CDR1 and CDR2 sequences are SQVTM and ANQGSEA.

This chain joins TRBV6-1 and TRBJ2-7; 7 bases map to TRBD1. Germline assignment: CDR1 MNHNS and CDR2 SASEGT. With V trimmed by 1 base and J by 0 bases, 6 bases remained unmatched. The CDR3 is made up of 16 amino acids. CDR3 loop: CASSEETGTSSYEQYF. The CDR3 nucleotides are TGTGCCAGCAGTGAAGAGACAGGGACGAGCTCCTACGAGCAGTACTTC.

This clone was seen once. J is TRBJ1-1 and V is TRBV2, with 10 bases that match TRBD1. The length of the CDR3 is 21 residues. From germline, CDR1 is SNHLY and CDR2 FYNNEI. Germline trimming cut 4 bases from V and 2 bases from J; bases unmatched to any gene: 22. The CDR3 DNA reads as TGTGCCAGCAGTGTATGGTCGACAGGGGGCGCGAGCAAGGAAGAAAACACTGAAGCTTTCTTT. Amino acid sequence: CASSVWSTGGASKEENTEAFF.

This sequence joins TRBV7-2 and TRBJ2-7; TRBD2 matches 13 bases. The length of the CDR3 is 15 residues. The V and J ends lost 6 bases and 3 bases, in that order; junction bases with no gene match: 5. Germline V gene lookup returns CDR1 SGHTA and CDR2 FQGNSA. The CDR3 DNA reads as TGTGCCAGCAGTTCGACTAGCGGGGGGATCTACGAGCAGTACTTC. The encoded protein is CASSSTSGGIYEQYF. The full variable domain, with the rest looked up from reference TRBV7-2 and TRBJ2-7, is GAGVSQSPSNKVTEKGKDVELRCDPISGHTALYWYRQSLGQGLEFLIYFQGNSAPDKSGLPSDRFSAERTGGSVSTLTIQRTQQEDSAVYLCASSSTSGGIYEQYFGPGTRLTVT.

The chain links TRBV6-5 to TRBJ2-2, with D maybe TRBD1 (6 bases). The ends were cut back, 2 bases at V and 4 bases at J, with 8 bases in the middle. Germline CDR1 is MNHEY and CDR2 is SVGAGI. CDR3 size: 14 residues. CDR3 nucleotide sequence: TGTGCCAGCAGTTACCAGGGGAGCACCGGGGAGCTGTTTTTT. Translation gives CASSYQGSTGELFF.

This chain uses TRBV7-2 with TRBJ2-1; TRBD2 is a possible D gene (5 bases). V shed 5 bases and J shed 6 bases, with 14 bases lying between them. CDR3 size: 14 residues. The germline V gene encodes CDR1 SGHTA and CDR2 FQGNSA. The CDR3 loop is CASSPQRAGNEQFF. In DNA, the CDR3 is TGTGCCAGCAGCCCCCAGCGCGCGGGCAATGAGCAGTTCTTC. Full variable domain (rest looked up from reference TRBV7-2 and TRBJ2-1): GAGVSQSPSNKVTEKGKDVELRCDPISGHTALYWYRQSLGQGLEFLIYFQGNSAPDKSGLPSDRFSAERTGGSVSTLTIQRTQQEDSAVYLCASSPQRAGNEQFFGPGTRLTVL.